The clone carrying this T cell receptor (beta chain) has just a few counts. Antigen: not known. Profiled with immunoSEQ multiplex PCR; TCRdb holds only in-frame clones, not every one. The table shows 70,000 or so clones, with 94% occurring only once. The CDR3 sequence is 14 residues long. Looked up from germline, CDR1 is SQVTM and CDR2 is ANQGSEA. Trimming took 8 bases from V and 0 from J; bases not matched to a gene: 10. This specimen belongs to a study of cytomegalovirus exposure and HLA in healthy donors. Study-wide findings and caveats: According to the study, roughly 160 TCR beta chains were cytomegalovirus-associated.

Sequencing was carried out using PBMCs. This receptor was identified in a young woman in good health and CMV-seronegative. This chain links TRBV29-1 with TRBJ2-7; TRBD1 matches at 7 bases. In nucleotides, the CDR3 is TGCAGCACAACCGGAGCAGGGGGCTCCTACGAGCAGTACTTC. Its protein product is CSTTGAGGSYEQYF.